This T cell receptor beta chain was documented in a study of cytomegalovirus exposure and HLA in healthy donors (dated by TCRdb to 2016 to 2017). Broadly, across the study: An earlier analysis of a few hundred of the donors reported approximately 280 Gb of sequence data and 117 million unique TCR beta sequences obtained from around 190 million T cells. An early release covering roughly 600 HLA-typed donors comprised roughly 300 gigabases of sequencing data and about 90 million unique TCR sequences. Of the approximately 370 genotyped donors, 70% to 90% were placed in the genetic ancestry cluster associated with self-reported Caucasian donors. The study aimed to test whether cataloging public T cell receptors could reveal signatures of past pathogen exposure. Using immunosequencing, the study profiled T cell repertoires from roughly 650 subjects and related those repertoires to cytomegalovirus serostatus. Along with the approximately 620-subject first cohort, a separate validation cohort of over 90 different subjects was used. To predict cytomegalovirus infection status, the study brought together high-throughput TCR immunosequencing, statistical association of individual TCRs with disease status, and machine learning. To study patterns of TCR occurrence, a later analysis re-analyzed previously published TCR beta repertoires from 550 to 800 donors and added high-resolution HLA genotyping. In the later analysis, no new phenotypic data were used to find candidate immune exposures; instead, reliance was placed on TCR beta sequences and their occurrence across donors. An earlier analysis of around 640 of the donors used high-throughput TCR beta sequencing to judge whether each TCR beta V gene segment behaved as functional or pseudogenic. Donor age, sex, ethnicity and CMV serostatus were collected together with the repertoire data. Genome-wide SNP genotypes for about three fifths of the 666 donors were used in a later genetic analysis, which treated that subset as a discovery cohort. Every repertoire in the discovery cohort had been generated on one and the same sequencing platform. HLA typing included class I and class II loci at four-digit resolution. The number of typed donors differed by locus: about 629-630 for A, B, C, DRB1 and DQB1; 500 to 550 for DQA1; 606 for DPA1; and around 450 for DPB1. About five DR-DQ haplotypes were treated as single units for association and clustering because of strong linkage in the cohort. Across approximately 400 genotyped donors of the cohort, an average of approximately 200,000 unique TCR beta nucleotide sequences per donor were sequenced, and around 19% of those sequences were non-productive.

The method behind the library was the immunoSEQ multiplex PCR assay. For the multiplex PCR, a mixture combining 60 forward primers for TCR Vbeta segments and 13 reverse primers for TCR Jbeta segments was used. The CDR3 region of rearranged TCR beta genes was amplified from genomic DNA with a multiplex PCR assay. On the Illumina HiSeq System, the amplified TCR beta libraries were sequenced as 87-base-pair reads. Regarding the original processing steps: Across the 670 or so repertoires, a later analysis counted around 80 million unique TCR beta chains, around 11 million of which were shared by at least two donors. Raw reads were error-corrected and collapsed into unique sequences with a nearest-neighbor algorithm that merged closely related sequences to remove PCR and sequencing errors. CDR3 sequences were aligned to IMGT reference sequences to assign V, D and J gene segments. Each retained sequence needed at least a six-nucleotide match to both a V gene segment and a J gene segment. Rearrangements were classified as productive when the CDR3 lacked stop codons and remained in frame with V and J, and all other rearrangements were classified as non-productive. Following IMGT convention, CDR3 was defined as the stretch from the second conserved V-encoded cysteine up to the conserved J-encoded phenylalanine. In an earlier analysis of more than 550 of the donors, sequences lacking an unambiguous match to a single V gene segment were excluded. In an earlier analysis of 450 to 700 of the donors, V segments were called functional above 56.7% productive rearrangements and were called segregating when the between-donor standard deviation exceeded 5%. A statistical classification framework was developed to diagnose cytomegalovirus status using the catalog of TCR beta chain sequences. In a later analysis, V and J genes were assigned by comparing TCR nucleotide sequences against IMGT/GENE-DB human TR gene sequences. In a later analysis, CDR3 sequences and most-parsimonious VDJ recombination scenarios were assigned using the TCRdist pipeline. In a later analysis, every TCR beta chain was defined by the combination of its CDR3 amino acid sequence and its V-gene family, and reads without a unique V-gene family were dropped. A later analysis removed several hundred highly shared, low-generation-probability nucleotide sequences to deal with suspected cross-contamination and a sequencing artifact. In a later analysis, a clonal expansion index was calculated for each public chain from normalized within-repertoire ranks of inferred template counts. Generation probabilities in a later analysis came from a VDJ recombination model fitted to out-of-frame rearrangements, and those results were checked against IGoR. In a later analysis, TCR-TCR, TCR-HLA and TCR-CMV co-occurrence was scored with hypergeometric tests, and a repertoire-size bias correction was applied to TCR pairs. False discovery rates were estimated in a later analysis by permuting HLA or CMV assignments 20 times. In a later analysis, co-occurring TCRs were grouped with DBSCAN, and TCRdist sequence similarity was added when clustering was performed within HLA-allele-positive subsets. For co-occurrence clustering, repertoires with fewer than 30,000 or more than 120,000 public chains were excluded, along with 5 or 6 repertoires with anomalous nucleotide sharing. Not all clones reach the TCRdb copy of this immuneACCESS table, which keeps in-frame sequences only. Checked studies attribute under half of the gap to unresolved V genes and leave the rest unexplained. V, J and clone size are those of that table, while D and trimming were read from the DNA. This sample gives some 210,000 clones in total; approximately 80% of them show up just once. Jointly, the top ten make up 9.5% to 13% of the sample.

The cohort consisted of 650 to 850 healthy bone marrow donors. Cohort members were all nominally healthy when sampled, although unrecorded immune exposures were likely present. The donor was CMV seropositive and was included in the group of 250 to 350 seropositive cohort members. Every donor gave a peripheral blood sample, and the peripheral blood mononuclear cells from that sample were used for TCR beta sequencing. The Qiagen DNeasy Blood Extraction Kit was used to extract genomic DNA from the blood cell samples. The full study reports these points: Linkage disequilibrium might explain the correlated functional status among segregating V segments, but an unknown experimental factor could not be excluded. At a false discovery rate of 0.05, a later analysis linked under 20,000 TCR beta sequences to specific HLA alleles. The only immune exposure information available for the cohort was CMV serostatus. In vitro tests confirmed that three of the cytomegalovirus-associated TCR beta chains recognize cytomegalovirus antigens. The authors suggested that the approach could potentially be extended to other disease states and immunological phenotypes. Because counts were too low, about 17 rarely observed V segments, including chromosome 9 orphons, were excluded from the earlier analysis of 587 of the donors. In a later analysis, TCR association rates were found to vary across HLA loci, with the most associated TCRs seen for DRB1 alleles and the fewest for HLA-C alleles. When HLA alleles, especially DR and DQ, strongly co-occurred, TCR associations were difficult to assign to individual alleles. In both the original and validation cohorts, the classifier was reported to diagnose cytomegalovirus status with high specificity and sensitivity. In a later genetic analysis, fewer N-insertions in productive TCRs were reported among donors in an Asian-associated ancestry cluster than the approximately 670-donor mean. This cohort had only TCR beta chains sequenced, and the lack of alpha or paired-chain data limited which features could be detected. Sequencing depth was assumed to be roughly uniform across donors in the presence/absence analyses, though that assumption may not hold. A later analysis reported that several top co-occurrence clusters appeared linked to parvovirus B19, influenza, CMV and Epstein-Barr virus. The study gave a list of 150 to 200 TCR beta chains associated with cytomegalovirus. In a later genetic analysis, a missense DCLRE1C variant was associated with V-gene and J-gene trimming of TCR beta chains, and the association was replicated in an independent cohort. In an earlier analysis of approximately 590 of the donors, most TCR beta V segments were observed in productive rearrangements about 87% or about 30% of the time, broadly matching IMGT annotations. In a later analysis, most CMV-associated TCR beta chains were found to appear HLA-restricted, with HLA associations seemingly driven largely by CMV exposure. A later analysis found that HLA-associated TCR beta chains were more clonally expanded and had lower generation probabilities than equally common non-associated chains. A further reported finding was that TCR beta sequences accurately predicted the HLA-A and HLA-B alleles for most subjects in the first cohort. A cluster of highly shared sequence variants was judged likely to be a technical artifact of the sequencing pipeline. Most TCR sequences were seen in very few donors, while some public TCRs were found in many individuals. Because some donors lacked HLA typing at each locus, the association tests relied only on the typed subset.

There are a few counts of this clone. This clone's antigen is unknown. Qualities for individual bases were not recorded, and no much larger clone is one base off. The sequenced material came from PBMCs. The sequence was collected from a woman aged 50 to 60 in good health and CMV-seropositive.

The bases are TGTGCCAGCAGCGGGACAACTTTCTTTAACAATCAGCCCCAGCATTTT. It translates to CASSGTTFFNNQPQHF. This chain joins TRBV2 to TRBJ1-5, with a weak D call of TRBD1 (6 bases match). CDR1 SNHLY and CDR2 FYNNEI are derived from the germline V gene. Between the V and J ends, shortened by 6 bases and 3 bases respectively, the junction contains 18 bases. The CDR3 runs 16 amino acids, cysteine and phenylalanine included. The entry retains the CDR3 DNA only, 48 bases that are in frame from base 1.